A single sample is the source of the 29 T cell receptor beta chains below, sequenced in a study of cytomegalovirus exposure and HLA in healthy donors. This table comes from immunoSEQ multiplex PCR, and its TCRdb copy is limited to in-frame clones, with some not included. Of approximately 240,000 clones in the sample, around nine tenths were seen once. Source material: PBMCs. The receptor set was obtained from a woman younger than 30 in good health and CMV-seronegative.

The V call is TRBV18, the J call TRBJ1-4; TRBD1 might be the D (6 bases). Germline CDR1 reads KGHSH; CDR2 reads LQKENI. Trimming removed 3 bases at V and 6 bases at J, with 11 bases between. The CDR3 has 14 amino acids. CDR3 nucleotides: TGTGCCAGCTCACCCCTGGACAGAGATGAAAAACTGTTTTTT. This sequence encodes CASSPLDRDEKLFF.

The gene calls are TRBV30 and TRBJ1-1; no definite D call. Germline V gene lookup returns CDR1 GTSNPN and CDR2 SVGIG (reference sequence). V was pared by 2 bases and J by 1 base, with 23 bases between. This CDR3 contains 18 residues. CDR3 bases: TGTGCCTGGAGTAAGAGTATAGGAGGGCTTCAAGGGAACACTGAAGCTTTCTTT. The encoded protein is CAWSKSIGGLQGNTEAFF.

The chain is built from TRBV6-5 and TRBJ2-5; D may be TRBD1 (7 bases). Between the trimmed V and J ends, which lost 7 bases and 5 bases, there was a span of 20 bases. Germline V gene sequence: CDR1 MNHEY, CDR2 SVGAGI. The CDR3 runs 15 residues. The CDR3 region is CASIPHGRQGETQYF. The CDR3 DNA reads TGTGCCAGCATTCCTCACGGGAGACAGGGCGAGACCCAGTACTTC.

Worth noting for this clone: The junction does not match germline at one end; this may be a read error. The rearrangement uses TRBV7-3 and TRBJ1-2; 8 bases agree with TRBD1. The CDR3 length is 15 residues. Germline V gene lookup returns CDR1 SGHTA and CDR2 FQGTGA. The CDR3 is CASSLSQGANCGYTF. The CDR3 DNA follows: TGTGCCAGCAGCTTAAGTCAGGGGGCGAACTGTGGCTACACCTTC.

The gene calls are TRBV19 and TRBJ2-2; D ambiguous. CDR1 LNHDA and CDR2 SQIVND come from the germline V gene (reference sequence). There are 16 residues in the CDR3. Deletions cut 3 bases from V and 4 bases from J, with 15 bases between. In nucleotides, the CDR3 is TGTGCCAGTAGTATCGCCGGCGGCCGCGGCACCGGGGAGCTGTTTTTT. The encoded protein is CASSIAGGRGTGELFF.

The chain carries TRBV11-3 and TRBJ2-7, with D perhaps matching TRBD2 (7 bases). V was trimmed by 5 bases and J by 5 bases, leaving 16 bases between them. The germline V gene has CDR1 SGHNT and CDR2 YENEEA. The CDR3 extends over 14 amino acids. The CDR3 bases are TGTGCCAGCAGCCTCCTGGGGGAGGGGGACGAGCAGTACTTC. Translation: CASSLLGEGDEQYF.

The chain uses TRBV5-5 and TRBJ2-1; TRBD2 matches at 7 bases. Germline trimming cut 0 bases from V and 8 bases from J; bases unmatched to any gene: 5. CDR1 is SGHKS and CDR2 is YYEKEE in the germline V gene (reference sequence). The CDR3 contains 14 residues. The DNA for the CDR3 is TGTGCCAGCAGCTTGGCGGGAGGTCAACATGAGCAGTTCTTC. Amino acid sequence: CASSLAGGQHEQFF.

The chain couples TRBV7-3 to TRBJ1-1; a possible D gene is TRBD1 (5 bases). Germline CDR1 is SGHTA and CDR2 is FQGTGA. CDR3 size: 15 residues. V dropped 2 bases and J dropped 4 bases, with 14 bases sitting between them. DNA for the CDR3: TGTGCCAGCAGCTTATTCGGGGGTCCGGGCACTGAAGCTTTCTTT. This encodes CASSLFGGPGTEAFF.

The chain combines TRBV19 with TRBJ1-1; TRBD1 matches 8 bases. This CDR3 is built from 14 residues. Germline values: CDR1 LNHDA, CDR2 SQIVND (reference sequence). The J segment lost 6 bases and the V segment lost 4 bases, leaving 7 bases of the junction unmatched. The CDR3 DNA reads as TGTGCCAGTAGTAGGGACAGGATGGGGGCTGAAGCTTTCTTT. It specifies CASSRDRMGAEAFF.

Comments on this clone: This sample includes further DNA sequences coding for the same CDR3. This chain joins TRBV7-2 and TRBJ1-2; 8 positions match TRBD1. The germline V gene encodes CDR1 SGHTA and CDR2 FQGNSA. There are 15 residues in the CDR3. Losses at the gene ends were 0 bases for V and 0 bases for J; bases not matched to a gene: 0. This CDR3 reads CASSLATGANYGYTF. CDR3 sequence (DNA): TGTGCCAGCAGCTTAGCGACAGGGGCTAACTATGGCTACACCTTC.

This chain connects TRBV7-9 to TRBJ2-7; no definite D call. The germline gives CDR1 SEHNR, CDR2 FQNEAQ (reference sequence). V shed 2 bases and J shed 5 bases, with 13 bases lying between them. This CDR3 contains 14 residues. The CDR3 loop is CASSLTASQDEQYF. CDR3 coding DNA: TGTGCCAGCAGCTTAACGGCCAGCCAGGACGAGCAGTACTTC.

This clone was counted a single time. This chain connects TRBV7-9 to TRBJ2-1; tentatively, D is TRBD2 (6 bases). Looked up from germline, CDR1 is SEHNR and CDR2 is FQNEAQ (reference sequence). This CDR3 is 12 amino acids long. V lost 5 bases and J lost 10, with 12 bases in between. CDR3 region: CASSPEAGEQFF. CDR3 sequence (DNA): TGTGCCAGCAGCCCCGAGGCGGGGGAGCAGTTCTTC.

For the CDR3, the DNA is TGTGCCAGCTCACCACCGGACAGGACGAGCGGCTACGAGCAGTACTTC. Translation: CASSPPDRTSGYEQYF. This chain joins TRBV18 and TRBJ2-7; TRBD1 agrees at 7 bases. Germline-derived CDR1 and CDR2 are KGHSH and LQKENI. Trimming at V came to 0 bases and at J to 3 bases, leaving 8 bases not matched to a gene. The CDR3 is made up of 16 amino acids.

As DNA, the CDR3 is TGTGCCAGCAGCCCAACCAGCGGCTACACCATATATTTT. Amino acids: CASSPTSGYTIYF. This sequence joins TRBV6-5 and TRBJ1-3, with unresolved D. CDR3 size: 13 residues. V lost 6 bases and J lost 8, with 14 bases in between. CDR1 MNHEY and CDR2 SVGAGI come from the germline V gene.

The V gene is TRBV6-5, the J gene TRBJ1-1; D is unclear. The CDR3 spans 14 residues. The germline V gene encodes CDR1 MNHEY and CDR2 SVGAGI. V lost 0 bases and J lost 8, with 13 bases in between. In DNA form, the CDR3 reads TGTGCCAGCAGTTACTCGACGGCGACAAAAGAAGCTTTCTTT. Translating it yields CASSYSTATKEAFF.

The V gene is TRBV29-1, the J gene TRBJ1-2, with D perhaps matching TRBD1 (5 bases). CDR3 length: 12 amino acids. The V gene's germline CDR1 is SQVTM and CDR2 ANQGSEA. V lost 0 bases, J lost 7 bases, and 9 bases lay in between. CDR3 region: CSVEDRAAGYTF. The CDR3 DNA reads TGCAGCGTTGAAGACAGGGCGGCTGGCTACACCTTC. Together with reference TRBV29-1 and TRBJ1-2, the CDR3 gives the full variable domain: SAVISQKPSRDICQRGTSLTIQCQVDSQVTMMFWYRQQPGQSLTLIATANQGSEATYESGFVIDKFPISRPNLTFSTLTVSNMSPEDSSIYLCSVEDRAAGYTFGSGTRLTVV.

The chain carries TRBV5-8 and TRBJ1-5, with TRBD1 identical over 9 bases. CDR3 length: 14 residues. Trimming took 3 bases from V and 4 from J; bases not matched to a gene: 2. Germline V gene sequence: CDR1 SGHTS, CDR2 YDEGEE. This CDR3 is CASSSGTGNQPQHF. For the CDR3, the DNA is TGTGCCAGCAGCTCCGGGACAGGGAATCAGCCCCAGCATTTT.

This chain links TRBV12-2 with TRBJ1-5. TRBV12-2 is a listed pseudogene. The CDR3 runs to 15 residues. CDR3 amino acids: CASRPGGRINQPQHF. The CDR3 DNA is TGTGCAAGTCGCCCGGGGGGCAGAATCAATCAGCCCCAGCATTTT.

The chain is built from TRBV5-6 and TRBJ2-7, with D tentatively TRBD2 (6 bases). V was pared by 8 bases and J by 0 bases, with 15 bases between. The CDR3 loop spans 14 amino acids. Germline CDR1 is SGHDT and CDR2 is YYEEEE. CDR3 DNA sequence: TGTGCCAGTGCCCGGGGACTGGGCTCCTACGAGCAGTACTTC. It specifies CASARGLGSYEQYF.

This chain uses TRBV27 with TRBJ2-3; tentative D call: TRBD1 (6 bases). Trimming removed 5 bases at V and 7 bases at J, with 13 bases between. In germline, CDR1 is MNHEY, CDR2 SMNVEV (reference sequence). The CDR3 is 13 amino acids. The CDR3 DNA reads TGTGCCAGCAGTCCCGTTACAGGGAATACGCAGTATTTT. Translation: CASSPVTGNTQYF.

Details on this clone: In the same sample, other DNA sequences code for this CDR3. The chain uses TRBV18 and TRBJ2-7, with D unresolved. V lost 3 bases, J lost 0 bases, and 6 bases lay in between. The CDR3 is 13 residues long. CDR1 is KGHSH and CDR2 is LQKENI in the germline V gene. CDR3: CASSPPSSYEQYF. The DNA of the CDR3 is TGTGCCAGCTCACCCCCCAGCTCCTACGAGCAGTACTTC. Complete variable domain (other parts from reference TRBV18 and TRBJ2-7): NAGVMQNPRHLVRRRGQEARLRCSPMKGHSHVYWYRQLPEEGLKFMVYLQKENIIDESGMPKERFSAEFPKEGPSILRIQQVVRGDSAAYFCASSPPSSYEQYFGPGTRLTVT.

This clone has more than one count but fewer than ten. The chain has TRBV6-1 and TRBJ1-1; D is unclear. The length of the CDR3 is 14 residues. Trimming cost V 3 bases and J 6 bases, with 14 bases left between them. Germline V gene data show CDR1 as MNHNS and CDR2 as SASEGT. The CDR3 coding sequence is TGTGCCAGCAGTGACGTCACTCTCCTACCTGAAGCTTTCTTT. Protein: CASSDVTLLPEAFF.

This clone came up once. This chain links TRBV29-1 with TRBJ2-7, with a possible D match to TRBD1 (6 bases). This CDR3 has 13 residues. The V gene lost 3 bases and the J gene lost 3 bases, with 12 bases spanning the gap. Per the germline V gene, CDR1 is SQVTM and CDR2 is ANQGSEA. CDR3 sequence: CSVDPDSGYEQYF. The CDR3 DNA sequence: TGCAGCGTTGATCCGGACAGCGGCTACGAGCAGTACTTC.

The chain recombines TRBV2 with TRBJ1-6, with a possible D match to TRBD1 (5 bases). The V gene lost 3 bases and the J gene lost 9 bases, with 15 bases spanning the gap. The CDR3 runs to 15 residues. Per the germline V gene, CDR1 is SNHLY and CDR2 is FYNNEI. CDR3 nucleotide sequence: TGTGCCAGCAGTGAGGGGTCAGGGTATGGTTCACCCCTCCACTTT. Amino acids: CASSEGSGYGSPLHF.

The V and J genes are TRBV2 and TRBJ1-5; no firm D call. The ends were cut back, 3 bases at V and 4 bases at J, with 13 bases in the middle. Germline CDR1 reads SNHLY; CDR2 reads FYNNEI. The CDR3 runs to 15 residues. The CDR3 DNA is TGTGCCAGCAGTGATATGCGGAGGGTGAATCAGCCCCAGCATTTT. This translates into CASSDMRRVNQPQHF.

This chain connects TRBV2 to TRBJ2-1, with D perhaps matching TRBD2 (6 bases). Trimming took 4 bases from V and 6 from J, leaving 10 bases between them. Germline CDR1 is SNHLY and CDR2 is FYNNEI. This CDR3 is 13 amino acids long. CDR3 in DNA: TGTGCCAGCAGTGTGGGAGCGGGCAATGAGCAGTTCTTC. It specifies CASSVGAGNEQFF. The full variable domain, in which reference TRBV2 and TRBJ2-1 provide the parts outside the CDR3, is EPEVTQTPSHQVTQMGQEVILRCVPISNHLYFYWYRQILGQKVEFLVSFYNNEISEKSEIFDDQFSVERPDGSNFTLKIRSTKLEDSAMYFCASSVGAGNEQFFGPGTRLTVL.

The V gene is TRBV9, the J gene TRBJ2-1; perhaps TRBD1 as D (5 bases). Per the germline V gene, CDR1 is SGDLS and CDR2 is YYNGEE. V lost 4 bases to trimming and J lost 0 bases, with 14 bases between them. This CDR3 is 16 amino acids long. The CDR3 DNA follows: TGTGCCAGCAGCAATCCAGGGCAAACCTCCTACAATGAGCAGTTCTTC. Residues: CASSNPGQTSYNEQFF.

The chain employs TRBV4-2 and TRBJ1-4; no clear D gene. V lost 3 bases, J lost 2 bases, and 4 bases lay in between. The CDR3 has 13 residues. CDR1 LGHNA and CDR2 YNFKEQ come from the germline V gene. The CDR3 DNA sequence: TGTGCCAGCAGCCAGAGGACTAATGAAAAACTGTTTTTT. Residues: CASSQRTNEKLFF.

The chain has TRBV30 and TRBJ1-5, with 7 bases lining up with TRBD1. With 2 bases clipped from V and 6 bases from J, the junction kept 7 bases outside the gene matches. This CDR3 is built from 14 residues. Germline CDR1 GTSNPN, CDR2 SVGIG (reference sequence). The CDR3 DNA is TGTGCCTGGAGTTTAGGACAGGAGGTTCAGCCCCAGCATTTT. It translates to CAWSLGQEVQPQHF.